This TCR beta chain was retrieved from a study of T-cell reconstitution after alpha-beta-depleted transplantation in children. General study results and limits: Expanded graft clones numbering several hundred reportedly gave rise to alpha-beta T cells about two months after transplant. When one year had passed after transplant, most T-cell counts and diversity came from newly produced T cells. Diversity of TCRbeta at day 60 was high in some patients, arising from surviving recipient T cells and thymic progenitors.

Germline V gives CDR1 LGHNA, CDR2 YNFKEQ. The CDR3 has 15 amino acids. Trimming shortened V by 1 base and J by 4 bases, and 10 bases separated the two germline ends. The table lists this clonotype with many counts. Its antigen is unidentified. Preparation of the TCRbeta library involved a method that used unique molecular identifiers. TCRdb re-called the PCR reads with MiXCR, one entry per CDR3 protein. The sample has about 300,000 distinct CDR3 sequences, over 9% seen once; the top ten hold 7.5%. Sequenced here: PBMCs, sampled before TCRalphabeta/CD19-depleted stem cell transplant. V gene TRBV4-2 combines with J gene TRBJ2-2; weak D call: TRBD1 (5 bases). This TCR was sampled from a boy under two years old with acute myeloid leukemia, due to receive a stem cell transplant. CDR3 coding DNA: TGTGCCAGCAGCCAAGGAACAAGGGGCACCGGGGAGCTGTTTTTT. Protein sequence: CASSQGTRGTGELFF.